The T cell receptor beta chain described here comes from a study of beta chain features in type 1 diabetes. The purity of all sorted populations exceeded 98%. The CDR3 runs to 15 residues. V dropped 2 bases and J dropped 3 bases, with 14 bases sitting between them. Germline V gives CDR1 SNHLY, CDR2 FYNNEI. This clone occurred a few times. The antigen is unknown. Study-level results: Cells with high TCR expression could be over-represented when cDNA is sequenced.

Of the isolated RNA, all was reverse transcribed, and so the sequenced material was expressed TCRB transcripts. Here immunoSEQ multiplex PCR was the method, and the copy in TCRdb shows in-frame clones only, minus some. The table lists almost 250,000 clones, 14% of them singletons. The TCR sequence derives from a woman between 35 and 50 years old in good health. The chain recombines TRBV2 with TRBJ2-7; possible D gene TRBD2, 7 bases. The sample was naive CD4+ T cells from blood. This chain's CDR3 is CASSERGGIGYEQYF. In DNA, the CDR3 is TGTGCCAGCAGTGAAAGGGGGGGCATCGGCTACGAGCAGTACTTC.